What follows describes a single T cell receptor (beta chain). Its target is unknown. This entry comes from a study of T-cell reconstitution after alpha-beta-depleted transplantation in children. CDR1 and CDR2 from the germline V gene are LGHDT and YNNKEL (reference sequence). The CDR3 totals 13 residues. V lost 4 bases and J lost 8; bases outside the gene matches: 0. Points from the study as a whole: Several hundred expanded graft clones reportedly supplied alpha-beta T cells about two months after transplant. When one year had passed after transplant, most T-cell counts and diversity came from newly produced T cells. Some patients' high day-60 TCRbeta diversity was traced to surviving recipient T cells and thymic progenitors.

Library preparation (for TCRbeta) was performed with unique molecular identifiers. MiXCR was run by TCRdb on the PCR reads, yielding one entry per CDR3 protein. This sample yields about 600,000 distinct CDR3 sequences, of which under 25% are seen a single time; roughly 15% belongs to the top ten. The rearrangement links TRBV3-1 to TRBJ1-6; 9 bases align to TRBD1. Sequenced here: PBMCs, mostly from graft donor cells, sampled 360 days after TCRalphabeta/CD19-depleted stem cell transplant. The sequence derives from a boy less than two years old who had a stem cell transplant for acute myeloid leukemia, so the T cells may come from the graft donor. The CDR3 nucleotides are TGTGCCAGCAGCCGGGACAGGGATTCACCCCTCCACTTT. Protein sequence: CASSRDRDSPLHF. Using reference TRBV3-1 and TRBJ1-6 for the parts outside the CDR3, the full variable domain is DTAVSQTPKYLVTQMGNDKSIKCEQNLGHDTMYWYKQDSKKFLKIMFSYNNKELIINETVPNRFSPKSPDKAHLNLHINSLELGDSAVYFCASSRDRDSPLHFGNGTRLTVT.